A single sample is the source of the 26 T cell receptor beta chains below, sequenced in a study of T-cell memory formation after mild COVID-19. Using its own MiXCR run on the 5' RACE reads, TCRdb lists one record per CDR3 protein. The sample includes about 58,000 distinct CDR3 sequences, about a quarter of them seen just once. The sequenced sample consisted of PBMCs or a T cell subset sorted from them (not recorded which). These receptors were collected from a young man who had mild COVID-19 (a few samples of this study predate the infection). Cell type and time point are not known.

This sequence joins TRBV3-1 and TRBJ2-7; TRBD1 agrees at 8 bases. The CDR3 extends over 15 amino acids. The V gene end was trimmed by 4 bases and the J gene end by 4 bases; junction bases not matched to a gene: 9. Germline CDR1 reads LGHDT; CDR2 reads YNNKEL (reference sequence). CDR3 loop: CASSRRQGISYEQYF. CDR3 coding DNA: TGTGCCAGCAGCCGTAGACAGGGGATCTCGTACGAGCAGTACTTC.

This sequence joins TRBV7-9 and TRBJ2-1; D gene unclear. In germline, CDR1 is SEHNR, CDR2 FQNEAQ (reference sequence). Trimming pared 6 bases from V and 9 bases from J, leaving 9 bases between. The CDR3 totals 11 residues. In DNA, the CDR3 is TGTGCCAGCAGTTTTTCCGGTGAGCAGTTCTTC. Amino acid sequence: CASSFSGEQFF.

The V and J genes are TRBV3-1 and TRBJ1-2; 8 positions match TRBD1. With 4 bases clipped from V and 2 bases from J, the junction kept 12 bases outside the gene matches. This CDR3 comprises 17 residues. Germline assignment: CDR1 LGHDT and CDR2 YNNKEL (reference sequence). In DNA form, the CDR3 reads TGTGCCAGCAGCCGAGAGGGTAGGGACAGGTCGAACTATGGCTACACCTTC. Encoded protein: CASSREGRDRSNYGYTF.

The chain has TRBV20-1 and TRBJ2-1, with D hard to call. CDR3 size: 13 residues. CDR1 is DFQATT and CDR2 is SNEGSKA in the germline V gene (reference sequence). The V and J ends lost 3 bases and 7 bases respectively, with 13 bases between them. The CDR3 reads CSASPAVGNEQFF. Here the CDR3 DNA reads TGCAGTGCTAGCCCGGCAGTTGGGAATGAGCAGTTCTTC.

This sequence joins TRBV14 and TRBJ2-5; D tentatively fits TRBD1 or TRBD2 (6 bases each). The CDR3 consists of 14 residues. The V end was cut by 4 bases, the J end by 4 bases, with 13 bases between. Germline lookup yields CDR1 SGHDN and CDR2 FVKESK. The CDR3 DNA is TGTGCCAGCAGCCGACAAGGGGGGCGAGAGACCCAGTACTTC. This gives the protein CASSRQGGRETQYF. Looking up the rest from reference TRBV14 and TRBJ2-5 gives the full variable domain: EAGVTQFPSHSVIEKGQTVTLRCDPISGHDNLYWYRRVMGKEIKFLLHFVKESKQDESGMPNNRFLAERTGGTYSTLKVQPAELEDSGVYFCASSRQGGRETQYFGPGTRLLVL.

The rearrangement joins TRBV7-9 to TRBJ2-5; either TRBD1 or TRBD2 may supply D (5 bases each). CDR1 SEHNR and CDR2 FQNEAQ come from the germline V gene (reference sequence). Trimming pared 5 bases from V and 0 bases from J, leaving 19 bases between. The CDR3 runs 17 residues. In DNA, the CDR3 is TGTGCCAGCAGCCTATCCACGGGGCCCTACTACCAAGAGACCCAGTACTTC. It specifies CASSLSTGPYYQETQYF.

This chain links TRBV7-3 with TRBJ2-3, with 9 bases fitting TRBD2. The CDR3 has 15 amino acids. The germline gives CDR1 SGHTA, CDR2 FQGTGA. Losses at the gene ends were 1 base for V and 4 bases for J; bases not matched to a gene: 3. The CDR3 DNA follows: TGTGCCAGCAGCTTAAGCGGGGGGGAAGCAGATACGCAGTATTTT. Protein product: CASSLSGGEADTQYF.

This clonotype was seen more than once but under ten times. V usage is TRBV29-1 and J usage is TRBJ2-7, with D perhaps matching TRBD2 (5 bases). Looked up from germline, CDR1 is SQVTM and CDR2 is ANQGSEA. The CDR3 sequence is 12 residues long. The V and J ends lost 4 bases and 6 bases respectively, with 13 bases between them. CDR3 protein: CSVGRESAEQYF. The CDR3 region has the DNA TGCAGCGTTGGAAGGGAGTCGGCCGAGCAGTACTTC.

This clonotype was counted a few times. The chain recombines TRBV4-2 with TRBJ2-5; 10 bases map to TRBD2. CDR3 size: 18 residues. Germline CDR1 is LGHNA and CDR2 is YNFKEQ. Germline trimming cut 0 bases from V and 4 bases from J; bases unmatched to any gene: 11. Here the CDR3 DNA reads TGTGCCAGCAGCCAAGAGCACCCGCTAGCGGGGGTTGGAGAGACCCAGTACTTC. Translation: CASSQEHPLAGVGETQYF.

This clonotype was recorded many times. The chain joins TRBV20-1 to TRBJ1-2; no firm D call. Trimming removed 6 bases from V and 0 bases from J, with 17 bases in between. Germline V gene data show CDR1 as DFQATT and CDR2 as SNEGSKA (reference sequence). The CDR3 contains 15 residues. The chain's CDR3 is CSARRVGPANYGYTF. Written as DNA, the CDR3 is TGCAGTGCGCGAAGGGTCGGTCCCGCTAACTATGGCTACACCTTC.

This chain joins TRBV6-2 or TRBV6-3 and TRBJ2-7; possible D gene TRBD2, 5 bases. The CDR3 runs 11 residues. In germline, CDR1 is MNHEY, CDR2 SVGEGT. Trimming cost V 3 bases and J 10 bases, with 10 bases left between them. CDR3 in DNA: TGTGCCAGCAGTTATCCGGCGGGCCAGTACTTC. This sequence encodes CASSYPAGQYF.

The V and J genes are TRBV25-1 and TRBJ2-5; D is perhaps TRBD2 (6 bases). The CDR3 totals 13 residues. Germline V CDR1 and CDR2: MGHDK, SYGVNS. Trimming took 7 bases from V and 5 from J, leaving 14 bases between them. The CDR3 nucleotides are TGTGCCAGCACTCGTCCGGGGGAGGAGACCCAGTACTTC. It encodes CASTRPGEETQYF.

This chain uses TRBV24-1 with TRBJ2-3; D is possibly TRBD1 or TRBD2 (5 bases each). The CDR3 contains 17 residues. Trimming took off 3 bases at V and 4 bases at J, with 19 bases between the two ends. Germline lookup yields CDR1 KGHDR and CDR2 SFDVKD. CDR3 in amino acids: CATSDGGRGAGADTQYF. CDR3 nucleotide sequence: TGTGCCACCAGTGATGGCGGCCGGGGCGCCGGGGCAGATACGCAGTATTTT.

This clonotype was seen a few times. The CDR3 DNA reads TGCGCCAGCAGCCAGAGCAGGGGGATGAACACTGAAGCTTTCTTT. It codes for CASSQSRGMNTEAFF. The gene calls are TRBV4-3 and TRBJ1-1; 7 nucleotides agree with TRBD1. Germline V gene data show CDR1 as LGHNA and CDR2 as YSLEER. V was pared by 3 bases and J by 0 bases, with 4 bases of the junction left unmatched. The CDR3 covers 15 residues.

J is TRBJ1-2 and V is TRBV27, with D perhaps TRBD1 (5 bases). CDR1 is MNHEY, CDR2 SMNVEV, per germline (reference sequence). Trimming took 5 bases from V and 4 from J, leaving 11 bases between them. This CDR3 contains 13 residues. In DNA form, the CDR3 reads TGTGCCAGCAGTGCCCCAGGGTTCTATGGCTACACCTTC. Protein product: CASSAPGFYGYTF.

This clonotype was seen more than once but under ten times. J is TRBJ2-1 and V is TRBV12-3 or TRBV12-4; no definite D call. The CDR3 extends over 14 amino acids. V was pared by 3 bases and J by 0 bases, with 6 bases between. CDR3 loop: CASSLVGSYNEQFF. CDR3 bases: TGTGCCAGCAGTTTGGTGGGCTCCTACAATGAGCAGTTCTTC.

This chain uses TRBV27 with TRBJ2-1; maybe TRBD2 (7 bases). Germline CDR1 MNHEY, CDR2 SMNVEV (reference sequence). The CDR3 is 12 amino acids. The germline V and J ends were trimmed by 11 bases and 1 base, with 9 bases remaining between them. CDR3 amino acids: CAGGASYNEQFF. The CDR3 DNA sequence: TGTGCCGGGGGGGCATCCTACAATGAGCAGTTCTTC.

This chain connects TRBV5-6 to TRBJ2-3; no clear D. CDR3 length: 12 amino acids. Germline CDR1 and CDR2: SGHDT and YYEEEE. Trimming took 6 bases from V and 5 from J, leaving 10 bases between them. This chain's CDR3 is CASNNKRDTQYF. The DNA of the CDR3 is TGTGCCAGCAACAACAAGAGAGATACGCAGTATTTT.

The rearrangement uses TRBV4-1 and TRBJ2-7; 8 bases fit TRBD1. V lost 4 bases and J lost 2; bases outside the gene matches: 10. Per germline, CDR1 MGHRA and CDR2 YSYEKL. This CDR3 spans 16 amino acids. Here the CDR3 DNA reads TGCGCCAGCAGCCGCGCCTGGACAGGGCTTACCTACGAGCAGTACTTC. Its translation: CASSRAWTGLTYEQYF.

This clonotype was recorded only once. The rearrangement links TRBV5-1 to TRBJ2-7, with 7 bases fitting TRBD1. CDR1 and CDR2 (germline): SGHRS, YFSETQ. Unmatched junction bases numbered 9, after V lost 4 bases and J lost 2 bases. This CDR3 contains 15 residues. DNA of the CDR3: TGCGCCAGCAGCCTGAGACAGGGCATAACCTACGAGCAGTACTTC. Amino acid sequence: CASSLRQGITYEQYF. Full variable domain (outside the CDR3, taken from reference TRBV5-1 and TRBJ2-7): KAGVTQTPRYLIKTRGQQVTLSCSPISGHRSVSWYQQTPGQGLQFLFEYFSETQRNKGNFPGRFSGRQFSNSRSEMNVSTLELGDSALYLCASSLRQGITYEQYFGPGTRLTVT.

The chain is built from TRBV12-3 or TRBV12-4 and TRBJ2-7; TRBD2 matches 7 bases. V lost 4 bases, J lost 0 bases, and 3 bases stayed unmatched. CDR3 size: 14 residues. This chain's CDR3 is CASSWGGGSYEQYF. The CDR3 coding sequence is TGTGCCAGCAGTTGGGGCGGGGGCTCCTACGAGCAGTACTTC.

This clonotype has only a few counts. The chain joins TRBV4-2 to TRBJ2-7; maybe TRBD1 (5 bases). This CDR3 contains 18 residues. CDR1 and CDR2 from the germline V gene are LGHNA and YNFKEQ. Trimming removed 0 bases from V and 2 bases from J, with 20 bases in between. The CDR3 spells CASSQDRVGLTATYEQYF. CDR3 nucleotide sequence: TGTGCCAGCAGCCAAGATAGGGTAGGTCTGACAGCCACCTACGAGCAGTACTTC.

The chain employs TRBV5-1 and TRBJ2-2; D possibly corresponds to TRBD2 (6 bases). CDR1 and CDR2 (germline): SGHRS, YFSETQ. Trimming pared 2 bases from V and 6 bases from J, leaving 14 bases between. The CDR3 totals 15 residues. Here the CDR3 reads CASSFRRGAAGELFF. CDR3 bases: TGCGCCAGCAGCTTTAGGAGGGGCGCGGCCGGGGAGCTGTTTTTT.

A few counts support this clonotype. This rearrangement joins TRBV20-1 to TRBJ2-3; 12 nucleotides line up with TRBD2. The germline V gene has CDR1 DFQATT and CDR2 SNEGSKA (reference sequence). This CDR3 spans 15 amino acids. Unmatched junction bases numbered 5, after V lost 5 bases and J lost 2 bases. The CDR3 DNA is TGCAGTGCTCAGGGACTAGCGGGTTTCACAGATACGCAGTATTTT. Translation gives CSAQGLAGFTDTQYF.

This chain uses TRBV6-2 or TRBV6-3 with TRBJ2-1, with 7 positions matching TRBD2. CDR3 length: 14 amino acids. Unmatched junction bases numbered 1, after V lost 5 bases and J lost 0 bases. Germline V gives CDR1 MNHEY, CDR2 SVGEGT. The CDR3 DNA is TGTGCCAGCAGTAGGGACTACTCCTACAATGAGCAGTTCTTC. Protein product: CASSRDYSYNEQFF.

This clonotype was detected a few times. This chain uses TRBV7-9 with TRBJ1-1; D uncertain. This CDR3 is 16 amino acids long. Germline V gene lookup returns CDR1 SEHNR and CDR2 FQNEAQ (reference sequence). V was shortened by 7 bases and J by 0 bases, with 18 bases between the two germline ends. CDR3 in DNA: TGTGCCAGCACCGCACAAGGGATTTTATTGAACACTGAAGCTTTCTTT. Translating gives CASTAQGILLNTEAFF.